This T cell receptor (beta chain) was captured in a study of beta chain features in type 1 diabetes listed by TCRdb under 2018. In terms of the full investigation: Mean age, gender distribution, total cell number and subset yield did not differ between patients and healthy donors. In the study, TCRB repertoires of sorted circulating CD4+ T cell subsets from recently diagnosed type 1 diabetes patients were compared with those of matched healthy donors. A total of roughly 100 million sorted cells were examined across all samples, and the number of cells per subset was strongly correlated with RNA yield. Regulatory and stem cell-like memory subsets were isolated from only 8 patients and roughly eight healthy donors, whereas naive and central memory subsets came from all 28 donors. The paper as a whole reports these results and caveats: At VDJ recombination sites, type 1 diabetes patients had fewer insertions and more deleted nucleotides, which implies abnormalities in thymic rearrangement. Sequencing cDNA rather than genomic DNA could over-represent highly expressing activated cells, although activation and CD3 levels did not differ between groups. Naive, central memory and regulatory TCRB repertoires appeared to be more similar among patients than among healthy donors. A moderate but significant shortening of TCRB CDR3 length was observed in type 1 diabetes patients in all four CD4+ subsets. PCR may preferentially amplify shorter templates, but because patient and control samples were amplified and corrected together, any resulting skew would affect both groups equally. Because the HLA sub-analyses included only small numbers of individuals, any influence of HLA type on TCRB rearrangement was left unresolved.

From each donor, a single peripheral blood sample of about 100 mL on average was drawn into heparinised tubes. Naive, central memory, regulatory and stem cell-like memory CD4+ T cells were sorted on a BD FACSAria II using a panel including CD45RO, CCR7, CD25, CD127, CD95 and CD27. Every sorted population had a purity above 95%. PBMCs were separated immediately by Lymphoprep density gradient centrifugation and were stained directly, without being cultured. So that batch effects would be minimized, each experiment stained and sorted samples in pairs, pairing one healthy donor with one patient. This clone was seen only a few times. This clone's antigen is unknown. No base qualities exist here, and no much larger clone lies one base off it. The entire amount of isolated RNA was reverse transcribed using the High Capacity cDNA Reverse Transcription Kit, so the sequenced TCRB transcripts were expressed ones. Deep immunoSEQ sequencing was applied to naive, central memory and regulatory T cell samples, giving an average of approximately 3.8 million total reads per sample. Sorted cells were lysed in RLT buffer and RNA was extracted with DNase-treated RNeasy Micro or Mini kits, depending on cell number. Each cell subset was processed on its own to prevent cross-contamination, while patient and healthy donor samples were processed together. The immunoSEQ multiplex PCR was used to amplify TCRB sequences from cDNA, generating 87-bp fragments that spanned the CDR3 region. Sequencing of the amplicons was done on the Illumina HiSeq platform. Turning to the authors' computational methods: Synthetic template baselines were used to correct PCR bias computationally, reads within Hamming distance 2 were collapsed together, and singletons that could not be merged were discarded. Reads were aligned against IMGT so that V, D and J genes, CDR3 length and insertions or deletions at six rearrangement sites could be assigned. Clonotype counts were normalized to sorted cell number within each subset before computing true diversity and Gini coefficients with the tcR R package. The overlap coefficient, calculated on TCRB nucleotide sequences, was used to measure repertoire sharing. Here the immuneACCESS table is served through TCRdb, limited to in-frame sequences with V and J called. Missing clones are a known gap in these copies; in checked studies unresolved V genes cover under half, and the rest lacks a known reason. V and J calls and clone size are as listed in that table; D and trimming were resolved from the DNA. The sample table contains about 180,000 clones; only one count was recorded for about 13% of them. Of the sample, 0.62% falls within the top ten clones.

The CDR3 goes from the cysteine to the phenylalanine over 14 residues. Solely the CDR3 DNA is kept, with 42 bases framed from the first base. The junction carries 12 bases between V and J, which are trimmed by 6 bases and 0 bases respectively. From the germline V gene, CDR1 is MNHEY and CDR2 is SVGAGI. This clonotype was obtained from a woman aged 18-29 years in good health. The chain is encoded by TRBV6-5 joined to TRBJ2-7; the D gene is perhaps TRBD1, from 6 matching bases. The sequenced material came from central memory CD4+ T cells from blood. The CDR3 amino acid sequence is: CASRTRGSSYEQYF. The DNA sequence is TGTGCCAGCAGGACCAGGGGTAGCTCCTACGAGCAGTACTTC.